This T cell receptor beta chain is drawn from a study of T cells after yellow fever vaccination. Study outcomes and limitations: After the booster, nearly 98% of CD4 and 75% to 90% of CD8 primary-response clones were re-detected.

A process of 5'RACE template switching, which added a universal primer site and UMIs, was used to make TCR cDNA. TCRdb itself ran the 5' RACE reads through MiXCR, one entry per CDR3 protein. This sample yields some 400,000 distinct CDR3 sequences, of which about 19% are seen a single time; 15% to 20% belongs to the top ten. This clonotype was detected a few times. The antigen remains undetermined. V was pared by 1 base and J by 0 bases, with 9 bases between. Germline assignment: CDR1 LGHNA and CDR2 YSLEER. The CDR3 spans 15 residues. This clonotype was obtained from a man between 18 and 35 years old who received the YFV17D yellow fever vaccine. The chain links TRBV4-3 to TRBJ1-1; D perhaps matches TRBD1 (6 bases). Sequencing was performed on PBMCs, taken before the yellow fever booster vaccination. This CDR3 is CASSQGDTLNTEAFF. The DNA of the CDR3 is TGCGCCAGCAGCCAAGGGGACACCTTGAACACTGAAGCTTTCTTT.